This T cell receptor (beta chain) was captured in a study of T cells in Graves' hyperthyroidism and ophthalmopathy. Turning to the study itself: Once the initial diagnosis was made, peripheral blood was obtained before any treatment.

Using more than 8 ml of fresh peripheral blood, PBMCs were prepared. Study findings and constraints: Ophthalmopathy and stable hyperthyroidism were told apart by a 13 V-J model. For ophthalmopathy, model prediction preceded onset by a median roughly 5.9 months.

Looked up from germline, CDR1 is SEHNR and CDR2 is FQNEAQ (reference sequence). V lost 2 bases and J 5 bases, leaving 21 bases between the germline ends. This CDR3 contains 17 residues. This clonotype was counted at least ten times. Its matching antigen is unknown. RNA transcripts served as the template for amplifying TCR beta CDR3 regions. An initial round of RT-PCR targeting the TCR CDR3 relied on the HTBI primer set. TCRdb recomputed calls from the multiplex PCR reads with MiXCR, one row per CDR3 protein. The table lists hundreds of thousands of distinct CDR3 sequences, about 16% of them singletons, with roughly a fifth in the top ten.

Sequenced: blood. The V call is TRBV7-9, the J call TRBJ1-1; D unresolved. This clonotype was sampled from a woman aged 55-69 years with Graves' ophthalmopathy. CDR3 bases: TGTGCCAGCAGCTTAAGAAGGGTAGAGACCGCGGGAACTGAAGCTTTCTTT. This gives the protein CASSLRRVETAGTEAFF.